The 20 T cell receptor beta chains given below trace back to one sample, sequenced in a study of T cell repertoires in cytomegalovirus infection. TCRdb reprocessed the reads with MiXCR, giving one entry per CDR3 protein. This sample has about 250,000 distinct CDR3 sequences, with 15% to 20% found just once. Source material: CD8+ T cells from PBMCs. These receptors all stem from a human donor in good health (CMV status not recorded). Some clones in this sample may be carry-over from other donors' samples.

CDR3 in DNA: TGTGCCAGCAGTTTCTACATTTCTAGCACAGATACGCAGTATTTT. It specifies CASSFYISSTDTQYF. The chain has TRBV12-3 or TRBV12-4 and TRBJ2-3; unclear D gene. The CDR3 is made up of 15 amino acids. V lost 3 bases to trimming and J lost 0 bases, with 10 bases between them.

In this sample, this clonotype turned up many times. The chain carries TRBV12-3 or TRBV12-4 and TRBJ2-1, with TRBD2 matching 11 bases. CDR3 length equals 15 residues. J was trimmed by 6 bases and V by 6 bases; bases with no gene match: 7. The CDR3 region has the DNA TGTGCCAGCAGCGTAGCGGGGGGGCCCGCCAATGAGCAGTTCTTC. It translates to CASSVAGGPANEQFF.

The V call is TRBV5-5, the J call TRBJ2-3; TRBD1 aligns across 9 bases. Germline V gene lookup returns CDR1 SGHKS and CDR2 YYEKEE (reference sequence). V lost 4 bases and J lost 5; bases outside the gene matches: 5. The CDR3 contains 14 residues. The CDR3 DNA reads TGTGCCAGCAGCCTGGGACAGGGTGGAGATACGCAGTATTTT. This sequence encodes CASSLGQGGDTQYF.

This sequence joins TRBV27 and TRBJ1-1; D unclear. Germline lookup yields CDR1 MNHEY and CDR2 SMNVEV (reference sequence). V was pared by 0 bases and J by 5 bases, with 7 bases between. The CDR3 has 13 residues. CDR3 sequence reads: CASSLSQRTEAFF. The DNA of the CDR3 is TGTGCCAGCAGTTTATCCCAACGGACTGAAGCTTTCTTT.

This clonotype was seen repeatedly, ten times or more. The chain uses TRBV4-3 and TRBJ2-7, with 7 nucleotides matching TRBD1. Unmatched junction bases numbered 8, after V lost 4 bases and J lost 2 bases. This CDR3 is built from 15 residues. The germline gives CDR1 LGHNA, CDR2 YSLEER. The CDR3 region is CASSPDRSRAYEQYF. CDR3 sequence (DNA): TGCGCCAGCAGCCCGGACAGGAGTAGGGCCTACGAGCAGTACTTC.

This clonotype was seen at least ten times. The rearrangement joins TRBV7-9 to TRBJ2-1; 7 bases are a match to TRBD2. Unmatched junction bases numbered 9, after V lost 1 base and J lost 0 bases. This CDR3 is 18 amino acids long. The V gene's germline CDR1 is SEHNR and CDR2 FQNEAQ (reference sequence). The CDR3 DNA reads TGTGCCAGCAGCTTAGTGGATAAAGCGGGGAGCTCCTACAATGAGCAGTTCTTC. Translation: CASSLVDKAGSSYNEQFF.

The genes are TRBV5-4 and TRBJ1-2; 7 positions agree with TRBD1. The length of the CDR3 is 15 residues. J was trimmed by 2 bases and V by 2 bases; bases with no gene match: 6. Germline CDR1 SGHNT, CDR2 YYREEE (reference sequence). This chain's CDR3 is CASSLPGQLNYGYTF. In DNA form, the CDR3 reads TGTGCCAGCAGCTTACCGGGACAGCTAAACTATGGCTACACCTTC.

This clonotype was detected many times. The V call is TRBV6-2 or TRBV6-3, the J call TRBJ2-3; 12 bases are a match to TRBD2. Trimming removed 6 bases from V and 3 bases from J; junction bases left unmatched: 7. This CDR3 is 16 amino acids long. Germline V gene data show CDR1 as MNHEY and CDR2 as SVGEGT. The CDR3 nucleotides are TGTGCCAGCAGACCTGGACTAGCGGGATTGACAGATACGCAGTATTTT. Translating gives CASRPGLAGLTDTQYF.

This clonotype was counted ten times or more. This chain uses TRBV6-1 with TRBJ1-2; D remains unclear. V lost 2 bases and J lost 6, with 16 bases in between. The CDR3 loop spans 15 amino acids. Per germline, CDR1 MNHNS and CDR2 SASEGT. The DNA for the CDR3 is TGTGCCAGCAGTGAAATAGGATGGAATTCTGATGGCTACACCTTC. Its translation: CASSEIGWNSDGYTF.

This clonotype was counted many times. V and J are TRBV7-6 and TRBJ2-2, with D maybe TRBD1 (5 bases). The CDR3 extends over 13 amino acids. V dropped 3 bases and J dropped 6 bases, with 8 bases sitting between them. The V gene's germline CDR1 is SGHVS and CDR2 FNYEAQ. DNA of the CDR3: TGTGCCAGCAGCTTCTCAGGGTCCGGGGAGCTGTTTTTT. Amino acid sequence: CASSFSGSGELFF. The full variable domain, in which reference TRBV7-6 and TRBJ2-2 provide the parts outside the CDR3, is GAGVSQSPRYKVTKRGQDVALRCDPISGHVSLYWYRQALGQGPEFLTYFNYEAQQDKSGLPNDRFSAERPEGSISTLTIQRTEQRDSAMYRCASSFSGSGELFFGEGSRLTVL.

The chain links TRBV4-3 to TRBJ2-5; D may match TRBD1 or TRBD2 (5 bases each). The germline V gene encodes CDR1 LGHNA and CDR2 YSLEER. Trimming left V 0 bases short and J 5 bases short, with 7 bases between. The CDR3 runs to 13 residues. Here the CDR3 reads CASSQDWGETQYF. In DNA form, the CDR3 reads TGCGCCAGCAGCCAAGATTGGGGGGAGACCCAGTACTTC.

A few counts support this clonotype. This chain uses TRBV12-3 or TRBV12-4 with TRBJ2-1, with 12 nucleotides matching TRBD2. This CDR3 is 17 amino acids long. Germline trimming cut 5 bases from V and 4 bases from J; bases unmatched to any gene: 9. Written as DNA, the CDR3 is TGTGCCAGCAGTCGACTAGCGGGGGACAGAATTTACAATGAGCAGTTCTTC. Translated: CASSRLAGDRIYNEQFF.

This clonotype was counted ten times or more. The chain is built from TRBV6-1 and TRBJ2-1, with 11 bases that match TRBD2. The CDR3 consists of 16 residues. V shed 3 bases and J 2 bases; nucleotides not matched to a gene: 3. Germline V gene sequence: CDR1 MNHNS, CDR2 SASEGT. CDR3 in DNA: TGTGCCAGCAGTGATTCTAGCGGGGGGCCCTACAATGAGCAGTTCTTC. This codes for CASSDSSGGPYNEQFF.

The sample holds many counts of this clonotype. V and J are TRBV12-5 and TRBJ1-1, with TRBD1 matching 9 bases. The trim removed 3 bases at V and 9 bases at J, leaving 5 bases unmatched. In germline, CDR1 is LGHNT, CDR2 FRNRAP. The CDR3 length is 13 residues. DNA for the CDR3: TGTGCTAGTGGTTTTACAGGGGGCGAAAAAGCTTTCTTT. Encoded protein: CASGFTGGEKAFF.

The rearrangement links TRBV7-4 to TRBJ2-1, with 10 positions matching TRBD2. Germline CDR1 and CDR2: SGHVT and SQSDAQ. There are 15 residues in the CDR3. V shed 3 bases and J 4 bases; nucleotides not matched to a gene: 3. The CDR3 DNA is TGTGCCAGCAGCTTCCTAGCGGGGGTATACAATGAGCAGTTCTTC. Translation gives CASSFLAGVYNEQFF.

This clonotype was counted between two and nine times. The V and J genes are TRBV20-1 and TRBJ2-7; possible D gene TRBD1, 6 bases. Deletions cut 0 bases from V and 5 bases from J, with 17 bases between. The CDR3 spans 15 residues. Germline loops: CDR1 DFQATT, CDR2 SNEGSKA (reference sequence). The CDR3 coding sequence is TGCAGTGCTAGAGATTTAAGGGCCAGGGGTGACGAGCAGTACTTC. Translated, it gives CSARDLRARGDEQYF.

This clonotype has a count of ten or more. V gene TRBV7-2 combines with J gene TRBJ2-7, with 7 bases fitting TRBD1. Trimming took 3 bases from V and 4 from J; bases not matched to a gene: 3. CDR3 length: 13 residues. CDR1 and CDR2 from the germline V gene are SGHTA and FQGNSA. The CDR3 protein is CASSLGQFYEQYF. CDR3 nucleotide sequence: TGTGCCAGCAGCTTGGGACAGTTTTACGAGCAGTACTTC. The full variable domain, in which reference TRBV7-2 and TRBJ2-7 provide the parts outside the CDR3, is GAGVSQSPSNKVTEKGKDVELRCDPISGHTALYWYRQSLGQGLEFLIYFQGNSAPDKSGLPSDRFSAERTGGSVSTLTIQRTQQEDSAVYLCASSLGQFYEQYFGPGTRLTVT.

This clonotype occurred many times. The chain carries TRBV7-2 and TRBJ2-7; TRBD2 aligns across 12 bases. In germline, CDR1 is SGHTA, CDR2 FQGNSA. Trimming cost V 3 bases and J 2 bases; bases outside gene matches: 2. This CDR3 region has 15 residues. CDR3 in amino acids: CASSFGLAGPYEQYF. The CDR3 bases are TGTGCCAGCAGCTTTGGACTAGCGGGGCCCTACGAGCAGTACTTC.

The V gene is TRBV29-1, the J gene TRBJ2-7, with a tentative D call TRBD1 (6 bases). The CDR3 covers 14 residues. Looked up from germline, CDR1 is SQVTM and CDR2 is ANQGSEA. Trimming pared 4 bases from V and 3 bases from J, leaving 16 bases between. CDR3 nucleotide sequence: TGCAGCGTTGTTGAGGACAGCCGGGGCTACGAGCAGTACTTC. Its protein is CSVVEDSRGYEQYF.

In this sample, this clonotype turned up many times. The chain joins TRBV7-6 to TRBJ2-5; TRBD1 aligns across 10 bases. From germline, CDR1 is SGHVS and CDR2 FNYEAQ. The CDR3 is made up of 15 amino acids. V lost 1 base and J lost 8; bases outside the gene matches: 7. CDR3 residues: CASSLVPGTGDTQYF. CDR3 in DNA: TGTGCCAGCAGCTTAGTTCCCGGGACAGGGGATACCCAGTACTTC.